The sequence of this T cell receptor beta chain was determined in a study of blood T cell repertoires in COVID-19. On the study more broadly: PBMCs, B-cell-depleted T cells, or T cells were the source of the cDNA or gDNA that made up the material.

Libraries were prepared by immunoSEQ multiplex PCR; TCRdb keeps only in-frame clonotypes and omits some of them. The sample lists 120,000 to 150,000 clones; about four fifths were seen once. V lost 5 bases and J lost 6, with 16 bases in between. Germline V lookup: CDR1 LNHDA, CDR2 SQIVND (reference sequence). The CDR3 sequence is 14 residues long. The V call is TRBV19, the J call TRBJ1-1, with D tentatively TRBD1 (5 bases). The TCR comes from a human donor in a cohort sampled during active COVID-19. The sequenced material came from peripheral blood. CDR3 nucleotide sequence: TGTGCCAGTAGTTCCGGGGGGGGAGTCCCTGAAGCTTTCTTT. Translating gives CASSSGGGVPEAFF.